This record concerns one T cell receptor beta chain sequence. The antigen remains undetermined. The sample is drawn from a study of cytomegalovirus exposure and HLA in healthy donors. Study details: The same platform was used for the 120 or so validation repertoires as for the approximately 610 first-cohort repertoires, as reported in a later analysis. Broader study findings: In vitro work confirmed that three CMV-associated chains recognize CMV antigens.

In germline, CDR1 is SGHRS, CDR2 YFSETQ. Trimming cost V 3 bases and J 4 bases; bases outside gene matches: 9. The CDR3 sequence is 17 residues long. Assay used: immunoSEQ multiplex PCR; TCRdb lists only in-frame clones, some missing. The repertoire consists of under 200,000 clones, with 91% occurring once and the leading ten covering 3% to 3.5%. This chain links TRBV5-1 with TRBJ2-2, with 10 bases identical to TRBD2. Sequencing was performed on PBMCs. The clonotype originates from a woman aged 18 to 35 in good health and CMV-seropositive. The CDR3 DNA reads as TGCGCCAGCAGCTCTCCAGGGCTAGCGGGGGCCACCGGGGAGCTGTTTTTT. Residues: CASSSPGLAGATGELFF.